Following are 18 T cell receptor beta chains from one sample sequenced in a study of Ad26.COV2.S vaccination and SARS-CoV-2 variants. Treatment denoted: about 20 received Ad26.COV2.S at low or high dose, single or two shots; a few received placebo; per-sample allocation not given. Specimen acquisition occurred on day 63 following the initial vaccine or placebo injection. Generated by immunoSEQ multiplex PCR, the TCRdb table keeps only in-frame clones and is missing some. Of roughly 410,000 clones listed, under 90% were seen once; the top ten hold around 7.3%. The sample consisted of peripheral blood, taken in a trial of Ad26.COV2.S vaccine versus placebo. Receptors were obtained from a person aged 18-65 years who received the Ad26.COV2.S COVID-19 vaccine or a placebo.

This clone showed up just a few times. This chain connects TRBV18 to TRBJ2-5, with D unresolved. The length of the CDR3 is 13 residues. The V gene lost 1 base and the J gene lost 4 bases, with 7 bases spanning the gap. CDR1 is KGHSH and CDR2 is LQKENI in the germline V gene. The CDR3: CASSPLAAETQYF. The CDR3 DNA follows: TGTGCCAGCTCACCACTGGCAGCAGAGACCCAGTACTTC. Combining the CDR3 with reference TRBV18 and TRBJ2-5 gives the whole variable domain NAGVMQNPRHLVRRRGQEARLRCSPMKGHSHVYWYRQLPEEGLKFMVYLQKENIIDESGMPKERFSAEFPKEGPSILRIQQVVRGDSAAYFCASSPLAAETQYFGPGTRLLVL.

In DNA, the CDR3 is TGTGCCAGCAGTTACTCCAGCCAAGAGACCCAGTACTTC. It specifies CASSYSSQETQYF. The V call is TRBV6-6, the J call TRBJ2-5; D is unresolved. V was clipped by 0 bases and J by 1 base, with 3 bases between them. Germline V gene sequence: CDR1 MNHNY, CDR2 SVGAGI (reference sequence). The CDR3 length is 13 residues.

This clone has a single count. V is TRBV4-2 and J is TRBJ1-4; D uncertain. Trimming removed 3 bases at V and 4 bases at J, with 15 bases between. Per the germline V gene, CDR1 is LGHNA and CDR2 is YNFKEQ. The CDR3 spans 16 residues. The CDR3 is CASSHSWTGINEKLFF. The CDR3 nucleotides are TGTGCCAGCAGCCACTCCTGGACGGGGATTAATGAAAAACTGTTTTTT.

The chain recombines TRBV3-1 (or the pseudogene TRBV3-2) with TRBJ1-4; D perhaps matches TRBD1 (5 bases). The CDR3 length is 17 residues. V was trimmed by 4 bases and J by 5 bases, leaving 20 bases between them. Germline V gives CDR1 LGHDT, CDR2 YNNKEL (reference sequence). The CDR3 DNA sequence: TGTGCCAGCAGCCCTCCTACCAGGGTTTGGAGGAATGAAAAACTGTTTTTT. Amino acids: CASSPPTRVWRNEKLFF.

In DNA form, the CDR3 reads TGTGCCAGCAGCTTTGCCTCTCATGGCTACACCTTC. Its protein product is CASSFASHGYTF. This chain uses TRBV5-5 with TRBJ1-2; D call uncertain. Trimming took 2 bases from V and 6 from J, leaving 8 bases between them. Germline CDR1 and CDR2: SGHKS and YYEKEE (reference sequence). The CDR3 spans 12 residues.

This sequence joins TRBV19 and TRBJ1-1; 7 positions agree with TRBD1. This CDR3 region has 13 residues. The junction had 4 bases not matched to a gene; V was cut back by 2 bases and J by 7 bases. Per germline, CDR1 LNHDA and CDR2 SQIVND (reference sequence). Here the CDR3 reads CASSITDRFEAFF. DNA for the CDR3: TGTGCCAGTAGTATAACGGACAGGTTTGAAGCTTTCTTT.

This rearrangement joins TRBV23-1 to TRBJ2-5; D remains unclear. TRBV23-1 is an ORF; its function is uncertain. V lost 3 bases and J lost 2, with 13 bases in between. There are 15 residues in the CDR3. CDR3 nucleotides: TGCGCCAGCAGTCATGCTGCGTCAACGCAAGAGACCCAGTACTTC. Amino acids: CASSHAASTQETQYF.

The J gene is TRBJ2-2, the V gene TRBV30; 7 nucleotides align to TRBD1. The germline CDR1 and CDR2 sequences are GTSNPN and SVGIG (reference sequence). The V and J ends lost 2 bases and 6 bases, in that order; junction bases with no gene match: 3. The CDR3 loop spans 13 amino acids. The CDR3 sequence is CAWSPQGSGELFF. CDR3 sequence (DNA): TGTGCCTGGAGTCCACAGGGGTCCGGGGAGCTGTTTTTT. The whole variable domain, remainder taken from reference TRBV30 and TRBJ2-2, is SQTIHQWPATLVQPVGSPLSLECTVEGTSNPNLYWYRQAAGRGLQLLFYSVGIGQISSEVPQNLSASRPQDRQFILSSKKLLLSDSGFYLCAWSPQGSGELFFGEGSRLTVL.

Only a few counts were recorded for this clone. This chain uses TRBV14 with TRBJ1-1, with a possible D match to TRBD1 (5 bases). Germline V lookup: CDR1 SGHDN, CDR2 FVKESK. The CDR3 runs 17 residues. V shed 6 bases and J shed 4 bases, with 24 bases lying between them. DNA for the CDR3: TGTGCCAGCAGTCCAGTTTTTCCGGGACCGTGGGGCACTGAAGCTTTCTTT. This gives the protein CASSPVFPGPWGTEAFF. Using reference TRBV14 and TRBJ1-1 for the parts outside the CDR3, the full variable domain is EAGVTQFPSHSVIEKGQTVTLRCDPISGHDNLYWYRRVMGKEIKFLLHFVKESKQDESGMPNNRFLAERTGGTYSTLKVQPAELEDSGVYFCASSPVFPGPWGTEAFFGQGTRLTVV.

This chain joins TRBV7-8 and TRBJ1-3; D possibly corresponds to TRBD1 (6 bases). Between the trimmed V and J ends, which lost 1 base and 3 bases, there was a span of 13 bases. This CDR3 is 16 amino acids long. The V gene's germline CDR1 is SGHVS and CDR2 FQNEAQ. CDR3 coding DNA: TGTGCCAGCAGCTTAGAGCTTCGGGGGCTTGGAAACACCATATATTTT. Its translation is CASSLELRGLGNTIYF.

The CDR3 DNA reads TGTGCCAGTAGTAATCCGCGGACGAGGGAGACCCAGTACTTC. Translating it yields CASSNPRTRETQYF. The chain uses TRBV19 and TRBJ2-5; no reliable D call. With 4 bases removed from V and 5 bases from J, the gap between germline ends came to 14 bases. Germline V gene data show CDR1 as LNHDA and CDR2 as SQIVND (reference sequence). The CDR3 is made up of 14 amino acids.

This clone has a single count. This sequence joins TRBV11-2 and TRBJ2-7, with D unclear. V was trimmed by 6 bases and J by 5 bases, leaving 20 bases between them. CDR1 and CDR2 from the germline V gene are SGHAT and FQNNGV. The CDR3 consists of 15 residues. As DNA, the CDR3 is TGTGCCAGCAGACACAGACAACGGGCCGTCCACGAGCAGTACTTC. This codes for CASRHRQRAVHEQYF.

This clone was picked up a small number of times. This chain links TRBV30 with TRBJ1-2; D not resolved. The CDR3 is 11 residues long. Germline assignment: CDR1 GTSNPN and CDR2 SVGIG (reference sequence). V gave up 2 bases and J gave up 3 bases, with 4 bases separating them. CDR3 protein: CAWSPHYGYTF. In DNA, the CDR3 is TGTGCCTGGAGTCCTCACTATGGCTACACCTTC. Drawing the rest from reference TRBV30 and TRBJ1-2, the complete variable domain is SQTIHQWPATLVQPVGSPLSLECTVEGTSNPNLYWYRQAAGRGLQLLFYSVGIGQISSEVPQNLSASRPQDRQFILSSKKLLLSDSGFYLCAWSPHYGYTFGSGTRLTVV.

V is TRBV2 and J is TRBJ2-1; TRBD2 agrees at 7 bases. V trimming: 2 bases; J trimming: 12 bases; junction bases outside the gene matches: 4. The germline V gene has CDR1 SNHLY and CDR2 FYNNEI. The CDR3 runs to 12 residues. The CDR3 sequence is CASSEQSGGQFF. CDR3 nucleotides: TGTGCCAGCAGTGAACAGTCGGGGGGGCAGTTCTTC. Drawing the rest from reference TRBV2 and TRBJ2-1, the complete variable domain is EPEVTQTPSHQVTQMGQEVILRCVPISNHLYFYWYRQILGQKVEFLVSFYNNEISEKSEIFDDQFSVERPDGSNFTLKIRSTKLEDSAMYFCASSEQSGGQFFGPGTRLTVL.

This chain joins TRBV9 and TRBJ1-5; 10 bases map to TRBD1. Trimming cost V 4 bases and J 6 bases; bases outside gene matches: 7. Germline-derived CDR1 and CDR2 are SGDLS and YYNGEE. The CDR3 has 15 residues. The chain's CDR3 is CASSTGTGEGQPQHF. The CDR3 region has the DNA TGTGCCAGCAGCACCGGGACAGGGGAAGGTCAGCCCCAGCATTTT.

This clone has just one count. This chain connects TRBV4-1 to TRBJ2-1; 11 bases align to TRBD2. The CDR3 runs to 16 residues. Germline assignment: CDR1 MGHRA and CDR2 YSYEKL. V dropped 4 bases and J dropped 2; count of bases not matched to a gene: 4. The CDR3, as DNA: TGCGCCAGCAGCCCATCGGGACTAGCGGCCTACAATGAGCAGTTCTTC. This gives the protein CASSPSGLAAYNEQFF.

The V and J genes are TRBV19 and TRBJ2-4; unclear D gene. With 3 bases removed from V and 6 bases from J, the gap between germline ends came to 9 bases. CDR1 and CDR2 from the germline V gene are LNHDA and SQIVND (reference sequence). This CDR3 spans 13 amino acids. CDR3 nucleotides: TGTGCCAGTAGTATGAGGAAGGGAAACATTCAGTACTTC. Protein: CASSMRKGNIQYF.

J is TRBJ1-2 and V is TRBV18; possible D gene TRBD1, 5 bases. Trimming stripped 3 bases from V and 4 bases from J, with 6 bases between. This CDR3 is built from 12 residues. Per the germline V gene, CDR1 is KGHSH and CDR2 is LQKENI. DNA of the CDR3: TGTGCCAGCTCACCGACAGTCTATGGCTACACCTTC. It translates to CASSPTVYGYTF.